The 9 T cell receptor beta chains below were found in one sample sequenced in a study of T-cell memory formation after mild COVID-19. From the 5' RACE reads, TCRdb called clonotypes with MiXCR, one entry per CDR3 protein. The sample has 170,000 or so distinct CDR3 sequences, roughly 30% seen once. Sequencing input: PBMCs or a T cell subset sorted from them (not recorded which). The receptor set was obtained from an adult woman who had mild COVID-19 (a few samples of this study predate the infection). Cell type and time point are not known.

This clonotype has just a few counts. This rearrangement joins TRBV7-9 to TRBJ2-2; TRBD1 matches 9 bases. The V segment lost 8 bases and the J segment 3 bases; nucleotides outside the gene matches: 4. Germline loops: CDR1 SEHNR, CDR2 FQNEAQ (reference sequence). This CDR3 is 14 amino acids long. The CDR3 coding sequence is TGTGCCAGCCAAAGACAGGGGGACACCGGGGAGCTGTTTTTT. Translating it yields CASQRQGDTGELFF.

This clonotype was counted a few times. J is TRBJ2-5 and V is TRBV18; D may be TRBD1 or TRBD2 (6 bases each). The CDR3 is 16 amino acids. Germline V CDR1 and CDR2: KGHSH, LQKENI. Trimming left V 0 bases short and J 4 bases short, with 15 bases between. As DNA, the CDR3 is TGTGCCAGCTCACCACCAGTTGGAGGGGGGAGAGAGACCCAGTACTTC. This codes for CASSPPVGGGRETQYF.

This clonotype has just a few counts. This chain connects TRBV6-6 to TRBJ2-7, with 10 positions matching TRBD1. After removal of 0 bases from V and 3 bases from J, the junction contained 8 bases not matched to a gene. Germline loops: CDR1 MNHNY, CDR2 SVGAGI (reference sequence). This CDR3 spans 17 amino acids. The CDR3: CASSYSQRQGANYEQYF. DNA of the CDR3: TGTGCCAGCAGTTACTCGCAACGACAGGGGGCTAACTACGAGCAGTACTTC.

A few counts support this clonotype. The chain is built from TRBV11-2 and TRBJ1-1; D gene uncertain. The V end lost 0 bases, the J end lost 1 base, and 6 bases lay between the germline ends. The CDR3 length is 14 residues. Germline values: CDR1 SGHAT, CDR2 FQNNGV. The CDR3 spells CASSLDPGNTEAFF. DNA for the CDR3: TGTGCCAGCAGCTTAGACCCAGGGAACACTGAAGCTTTCTTT.

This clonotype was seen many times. The CDR3 sequence: CASSFGLAGGNEQFF. The CDR3 DNA is TGTGCCAGCAGCTTCGGACTAGCGGGAGGGAATGAGCAGTTCTTC. The rearrangement joins TRBV7-3 to TRBJ2-1, with 15 bases identical to TRBD2. From germline, CDR1 is SGHTA and CDR2 FQGTGA. V shed 3 bases, J shed 7 bases, and the junction held 1 base outside the gene matches. This CDR3 has 15 amino acids.

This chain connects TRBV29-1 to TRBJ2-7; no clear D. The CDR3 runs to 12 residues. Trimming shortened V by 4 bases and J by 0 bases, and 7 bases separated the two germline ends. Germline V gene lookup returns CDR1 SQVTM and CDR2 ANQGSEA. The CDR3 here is CSVAQSSYEQYF. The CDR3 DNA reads TGCAGCGTTGCGCAGTCCTCCTACGAGCAGTACTTC.

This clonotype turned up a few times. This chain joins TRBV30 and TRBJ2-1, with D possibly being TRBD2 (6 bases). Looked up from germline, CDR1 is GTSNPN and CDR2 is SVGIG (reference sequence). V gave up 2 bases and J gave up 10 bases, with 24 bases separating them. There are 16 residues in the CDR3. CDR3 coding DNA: TGTGCCTGGAGTAGAGCCCGTGTATCGGGGGTGGGGGAGCAGTTCTTC. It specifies CAWSRARVSGVGEQFF.

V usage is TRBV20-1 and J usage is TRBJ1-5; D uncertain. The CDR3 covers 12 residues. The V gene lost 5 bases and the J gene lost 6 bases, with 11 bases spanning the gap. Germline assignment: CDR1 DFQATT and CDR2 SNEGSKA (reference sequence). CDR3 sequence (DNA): TGCAGTGCTCGGGGTTGGGTTCAGCCCCAGCATTTT. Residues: CSARGWVQPQHF.

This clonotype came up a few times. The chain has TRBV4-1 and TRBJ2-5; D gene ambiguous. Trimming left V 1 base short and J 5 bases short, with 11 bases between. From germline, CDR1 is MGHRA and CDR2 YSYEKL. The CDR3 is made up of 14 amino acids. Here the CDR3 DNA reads TGCGCCAGCAGCCAAGGGCTAGGCGCGGAGACCCAGTACTTC. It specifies CASSQGLGAETQYF.